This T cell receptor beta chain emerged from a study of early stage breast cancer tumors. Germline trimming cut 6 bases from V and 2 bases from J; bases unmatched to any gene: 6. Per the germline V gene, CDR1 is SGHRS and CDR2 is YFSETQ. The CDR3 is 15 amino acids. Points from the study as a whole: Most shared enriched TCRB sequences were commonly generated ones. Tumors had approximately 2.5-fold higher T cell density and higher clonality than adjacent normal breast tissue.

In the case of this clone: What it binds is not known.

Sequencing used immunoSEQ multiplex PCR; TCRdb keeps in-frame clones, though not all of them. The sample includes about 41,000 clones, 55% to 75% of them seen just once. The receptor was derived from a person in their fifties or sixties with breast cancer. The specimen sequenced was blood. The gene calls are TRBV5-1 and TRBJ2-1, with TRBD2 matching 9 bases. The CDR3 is CASTLGTSTYNEQFF. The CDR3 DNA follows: TGCGCCAGCACCCTTGGGACTAGCACCTACAATGAGCAGTTCTTC.